This T cell receptor beta chain was sequenced in a study of CD8+CD57+ T cells in acquired aplastic anemia. Investigators profiled TCR beta VDJ and CDR3 from genomic DNA template. TCRdb independently ran MiXCR on the reads; one entry per CDR3 protein. The sample includes 250,000 to 350,000 distinct CDR3 sequences, 45% to 65% of them seen just once. The specimen sequenced was sorted CD4+, CD8+, or CD8+CD57+ T cells (not recorded which) from PBMCs. The origin of this receptor is a human donor with severe aplastic anemia or a healthy control (not recorded which).

The CDR3 region is CASSGTSGSSYEQYF. CDR3 coding DNA: TGTGCCAGCAGCGGAACTAGCGGGAGTTCCTACGAGCAGTACTTC. V is TRBV2 and J is TRBJ2-7; 11 bases line up with TRBD2. V lost 6 bases and J lost 1; bases outside the gene matches: 5. The germline CDR1 and CDR2 sequences are SNHLY and FYNNEI. This CDR3 has 15 amino acids. The variable domain in full, with the rest retrieved from reference TRBV2 and TRBJ2-7, is EPEVTQTPSHQVTQMGQEVILRCVPISNHLYFYWYRQILGQKVEFLVSFYNNEISEKSEIFDDQFSVERPDGSNFTLKIRSTKLEDSAMYFCASSGTSGSSYEQYFGPGTRLTVT.